This T cell receptor (beta chain) is drawn from a study of OX40 agonist ivuxolimab in advanced cancers. Looking at the study overall: Every 2 weeks, ivuxolimab was infused into the patients intravenously at between 0.01 and 10 mg/kg. Study-wide findings and caveats: Relative to CD4+ cells, CD8+ T cells on average had more expanded clones. Among the lowest peripheral clonal expansion occurred in 0.1-3.0 mg/kg partial responders.

Samples were taken at baseline and on day 1 of cycles 4 and 7. Here immunoSEQ multiplex PCR was the method, and the copy in TCRdb shows in-frame clones only, minus some. The sample consists of over 60,000 clones, 89% of them appearing once. CDR1 is SGDLS and CDR2 is YYNGEE in the germline V gene. This CDR3 has 14 amino acids. After removal of 1 base from V and 8 bases from J, the junction contained 3 bases not matched to a gene. With regard to this clone: The antigen is not known.

This chain joins TRBV9 and TRBJ1-6; 7 nucleotides agree with TRBD1. The input for sequencing was CD4+ or CD8+ T cells sorted from blood, taken in a trial of the OX40 agonist ivuxolimab. The receptor comes from an adult with an advanced solid tumor such as melanoma, head and neck, liver or kidney cancer. CDR3 DNA: TGTGCCAGCAGCGTACGACAGGGTGATTCACCCCTCCACTTT. As protein: CASSVRQGDSPLHF.